Below, 3 T cell receptor beta chains from the same sample are listed, as sequenced in a study of blood T cell repertoires in COVID-19 (dated by TCRdb to the early 2020s). The library was made by the immunoSEQ multiplex PCR assay. This immuneACCESS table, as held by TCRdb, lists in-frame sequences with V and J called but not all clones. Of the missing ones, under half trace to an unresolved V gene in checked studies; the others have no known cause. The sample yields approximately 75,000 clones; 83% were counted once. The ten largest clones represent about 20% of the sample. Sequencing was done on a sample of peripheral blood. The receptors stem from a woman of 80 years or more with acute or convalescent COVID-19.

The chain uses TRBV5-1 and TRBJ2-1; the D gene is possibly TRBD2 (5 bases). The CDR3 length is 16 residues. Germline-derived CDR1 and CDR2 are SGHRS and YFSETQ. The ends were cut back, 4 bases at V and 5 bases at J, with 19 bases in the middle. DNA for the CDR3: TGCGCCAGCAGCCCCTCCCGAGGAGGTGCCAACAATGAGCAGTTCTTC. Residues: CASSPSRGGANNEQFF.

This chain uses TRBV5-1 with TRBJ1-1, with D uncertain. V was trimmed by 0 bases and J by 1 base, leaving 10 bases between them. The CDR3 is 15 amino acids. From germline, CDR1 is SGHRS and CDR2 YFSETQ. CDR3 residues: CASSLVLGENTEAFF. The CDR3 DNA reads as TGCGCCAGCAGCTTGGTACTCGGGGAGAACACTGAAGCTTTCTTT.

This clone was picked up a small number of times. The chain links TRBV19 to TRBJ1-5; D perhaps matches TRBD1 (6 bases). Germline CDR1 reads LNHDA; CDR2 reads SQIVND (reference sequence). The CDR3 runs to 13 residues. V was cut by 6 bases and J by 7 bases, with 13 bases left in between. Written as DNA, the CDR3 is TGTGCCAGTAGCGAGGACAGAGGACAGCCCCAGCATTTT. Translating gives CASSEDRGQPQHF.